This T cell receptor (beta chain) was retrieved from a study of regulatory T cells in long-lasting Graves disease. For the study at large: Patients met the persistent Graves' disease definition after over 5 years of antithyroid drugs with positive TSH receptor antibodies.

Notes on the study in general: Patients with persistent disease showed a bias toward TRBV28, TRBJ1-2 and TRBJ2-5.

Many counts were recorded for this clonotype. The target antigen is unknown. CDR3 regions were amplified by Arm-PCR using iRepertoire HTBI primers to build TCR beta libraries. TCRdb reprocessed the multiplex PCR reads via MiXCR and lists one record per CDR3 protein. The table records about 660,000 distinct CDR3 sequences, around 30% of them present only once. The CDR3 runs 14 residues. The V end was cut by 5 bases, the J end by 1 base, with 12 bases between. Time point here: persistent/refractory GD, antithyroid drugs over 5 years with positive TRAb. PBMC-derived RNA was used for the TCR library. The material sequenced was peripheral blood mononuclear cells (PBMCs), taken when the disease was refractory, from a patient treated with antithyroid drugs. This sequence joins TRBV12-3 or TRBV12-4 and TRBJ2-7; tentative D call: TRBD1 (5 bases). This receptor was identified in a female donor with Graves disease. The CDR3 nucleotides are TGTGCCAGCAGTCCCGTAGGGGCATCCTACGAGCAGTACTTC. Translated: CASSPVGASYEQYF.